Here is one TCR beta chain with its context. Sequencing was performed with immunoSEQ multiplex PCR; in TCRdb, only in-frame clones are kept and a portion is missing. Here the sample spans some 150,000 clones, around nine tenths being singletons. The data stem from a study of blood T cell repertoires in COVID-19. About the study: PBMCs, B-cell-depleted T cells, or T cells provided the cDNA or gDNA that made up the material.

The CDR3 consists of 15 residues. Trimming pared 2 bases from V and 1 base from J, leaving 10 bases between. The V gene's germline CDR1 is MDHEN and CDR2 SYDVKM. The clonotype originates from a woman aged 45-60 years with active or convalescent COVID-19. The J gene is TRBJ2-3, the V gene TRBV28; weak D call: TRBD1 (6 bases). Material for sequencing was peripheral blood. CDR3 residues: CASSLLGGGTDTQYF. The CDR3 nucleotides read TGTGCCAGCAGTTTACTAGGGGGAGGCACAGATACGCAGTATTTT.